The 10 T cell receptor beta chains below were found in one sample sequenced in a study of blood T cell repertoires in COVID-19. Libraries were prepared by immunoSEQ multiplex PCR; TCRdb keeps only in-frame clonotypes and omits some of them. The repertoire holds some 120,000 clones, with 85% to 90% as singletons. Material for sequencing was peripheral blood. Receptor source: a man aged 50-60 years with acute or convalescent COVID-19.

The V and J genes are TRBV6-1 and TRBJ1-5; possibly TRBD1 for D (5 bases). The CDR3 length is 14 residues. Trimming took off 3 bases at V and 5 bases at J, with 11 bases between the two ends. The germline V gene encodes CDR1 MNHNS and CDR2 SASEGT. The chain's CDR3 is CASSDRVPYQPQHF. In DNA form, the CDR3 reads TGTGCCAGCAGTGACAGGGTCCCATATCAGCCCCAGCATTTT.

This clone was seen more than once but under ten times. The chain uses TRBV19 and TRBJ2-1; no firm D call. The V gene lost 4 bases and the J gene lost 5 bases, with 12 bases spanning the gap. The V gene's germline CDR1 is LNHDA and CDR2 SQIVND (reference sequence). This CDR3 is built from 14 residues. The CDR3 DNA sequence: TGTGCCAGTAGTACGCCCCTATATAACAATGAGCAGTTCTTC. Protein: CASSTPLYNNEQFF. Combining the CDR3 with reference TRBV19 and TRBJ2-1 gives the whole variable domain DGGITQSPKYLFRKEGQNVTLSCEQNLNHDAMYWYRQDPGQGLRLIYYSQIVNDFQKGDIAEGYSVSREKKESFPLTVTSAQKNPTAFYLCASSTPLYNNEQFFGPGTRLTVL.

This chain links TRBV30 with TRBJ1-1; D not certain. The CDR3 contains 13 residues. Germline CDR1 reads GTSNPN; CDR2 reads SVGIG (reference sequence). Trimming cost V 2 bases and J 5 bases, with 12 bases left between them. This chain's CDR3 is CAWSQGGWTEAFF. CDR3 nucleotide sequence: TGTGCCTGGAGTCAAGGCGGTTGGACTGAAGCTTTCTTT.

This clone was picked up a small number of times. The chain links TRBV6-2 or TRBV6-3 to TRBJ2-2, with 11 nucleotides matching TRBD2. The CDR3 extends over 20 amino acids. CDR1 is MNHEY, CDR2 SVGEGT, per germline. V was pared by 0 bases and J by 3 bases, with 12 bases of the junction left unmatched. CDR3 nucleotides: TGTGCCAGCAGTTACTCACTGGCATGGCTAGCGGGAGGTCACACCGGGGAGCTGTTTTTT. Residues: CASSYSLAWLAGGHTGELFF.

The J gene is TRBJ1-5, the V gene TRBV10-2; unclear D gene. Trimming stripped 6 bases from V and 0 bases from J, with 15 bases between. The germline CDR1 and CDR2 sequences are WSHSY and SAAADI. The CDR3 extends over 16 amino acids. Written as DNA, the CDR3 is TGCGCCAGCAGACGAACAGCAATGGCTAGCAATCAGCCCCAGCATTTT. This encodes CASRRTAMASNQPQHF.

CDR3 in DNA: TGTGCCAGCAGGGCAGACACAACCTATGGCTACACCTTC. Translation: CASRADTTYGYTF. J is TRBJ1-2 and V is TRBV6-5; D is uncertain. Per germline, CDR1 MNHEY and CDR2 SVGAGI. With 6 bases removed from V and 4 bases from J, the gap between germline ends came to 12 bases. The CDR3 runs to 13 residues.

The chain combines TRBV28 with TRBJ1-2; tentative D call: TRBD1 (5 bases). This CDR3 is built from 15 residues. With 9 bases removed from V and 4 bases from J, the gap between germline ends came to 21 bases. Germline CDR1 is MDHEN and CDR2 is SYDVKM. The CDR3 protein is CASFGGHSAGYGYTF. In DNA, the CDR3 is TGTGCCAGTTTCGGGGGTCACTCTGCAGGCTATGGCTACACCTTC.

V is TRBV9 and J is TRBJ1-2, with 8 bases that match TRBD1. Trimming took 3 bases from V and 3 from J; bases not matched to a gene: 7. This CDR3 comprises 15 residues. Germline V gives CDR1 SGDLS, CDR2 YYNGEE. CDR3 nucleotides: TGTGCCAGCAGCGCCCGGGACAGGAGGCACTATGGCTACACCTTC. It is translated as CASSARDRRHYGYTF.

The rearrangement links TRBV27 to TRBJ2-7; 8 bases map to TRBD2. Germline CDR1 is MNHEY and CDR2 is SMNVEV (reference sequence). The CDR3 is 14 residues long. V gave up 6 bases and J gave up 5 bases; unmatched junction bases: 9. CDR3 DNA: TGTGCCAGCAGCCCCTCCCGGACTAGCCACGAGCAGTACTTC. Translated, it gives CASSPSRTSHEQYF.

This clone was seen a handful of times. This chain connects TRBV30 to TRBJ1-4, with TRBD1 matching 12 bases. Germline assignment: CDR1 GTSNPN and CDR2 SVGIG (reference sequence). The J segment lost 4 bases and the V segment lost 3 bases, leaving 18 bases of the junction unmatched. This CDR3 is 20 amino acids long. CDR3 protein: CAWRDAEGTGGQDLNEKLFF. CDR3 coding DNA: TGTGCCTGGAGGGACGCCGAGGGGACAGGGGGCCAGGATCTTAATGAAAAACTGTTTTTT. The variable domain in full, completed from reference TRBV30 and TRBJ1-4, reads SQTIHQWPATLVQPVGSPLSLECTVEGTSNPNLYWYRQAAGRGLQLLFYSVGIGQISSEVPQNLSASRPQDRQFILSSKKLLLSDSGFYLCAWRDAEGTGGQDLNEKLFFGSGTQLSVL.